The rows below give T cell receptor beta chains drawn from one sample of a study of blood T cell repertoires in COVID-19. Sequencing used immunoSEQ multiplex PCR; TCRdb keeps in-frame clones, though not all of them. The sample lists around 100,000 clones; around 86% were seen once. The sample comprised peripheral blood. The source is a man in his forties or fifties with acute or convalescent COVID-19. Both conserved end residues are part of each CDR3. A D gene is named only where the DNA matches it firmly. The size field is filled for only some rows; it gives once, few, many or a size class.

>TRBV5-1|-|-|TRBJ1-1
CASSLGVNTEAFF
TGCGCCAGCAGCCTTGGAGTGAACACTGAAGCTTTCTTT
>TRBV9|-|TRBD2|TRBJ2-7
CASTSGLAGVEQYF
TGTGCCAGCACCTCGGGACTAGCGGGAGTCGAGCAGTACTTC
>TRBV15|-|-|TRBJ1-1
CATSRERGFTEAFF
TGTGCCACCAGCAGAGAGCGGGGGTTCACTGAAGCTTTCTTT
>TRBV9|-|TRBD1|TRBJ1-5
CASSVDGQGRQPQHF
TGTGCCAGCAGCGTTGATGGACAGGGCAGACAGCCCCAGCATTTT
>TRBV18|-|-|TRBJ1-6
CASSPQGADSPLHF
TGTGCCAGCTCACCACAAGGGGCAGATTCACCCCTCCACTTT
>TRBV6-2/TRBV6-3|-|TRBD1|TRBJ1-1
CASSFYRDRVVF
TGTGCCAGCAGTTTCTACCGGGACAGGGTTGTCTTT
>TRBV10-2|once|TRBD1|TRBJ2-6
CASSESNPGTGVGANVLTF
TGCGCCAGCAGTGAGTCGAACCCTGGGACAGGGGTCGGGGCCAACGTCCTGACTTTC
>TRBV18|-|TRBD1|TRBJ2-7
CASSPGQGHEQYF
TGTGCCAGCTCACCTGGACAGGGCCACGAGCAGTACTTC
>TRBV11-2|-|-|TRBJ2-1
CASSLAQGQGNEQFF
TGTGCCAGCAGCTTAGCCCAGGGCCAGGGGAATGAGCAGTTCTTC
>TRBV30|-|TRBD2|TRBJ2-1
CAWTSGRALFF
TGTGCCTGGACTAGCGGGAGGGCCCTGTTCTTC
>TRBV18|-|TRBD1|TRBJ2-7
CASSPQGQGLYEQYF
TGTGCCAGCTCACCTCAGGGACAGGGGCTCTACGAGCAGTACTTC
>TRBV30|few|TRBD1|TRBJ1-4
CAWAQGPNEKLFF
TGTGCCTGGGCACAGGGGCCTAATGAAAAACTGTTTTTT
>TRBV12-3/TRBV12-4|-|-|TRBJ1-1
CASSPGWYSEAFF
TGTGCCAGCAGCCCTGGTTGGTACTCTGAAGCTTTCTTT
>TRBV2|-|-|TRBJ1-1
CASSATGYVDTEAFF
TGTGCCAGCAGTGCCACAGGGTACGTGGACACTGAAGCTTTCTTT
>TRBV30|-|TRBD1|TRBJ1-1
CAWVPDRVGTEAFF
TGTGCCTGGGTTCCGGACAGGGTGGGCACTGAAGCTTTCTTT
>TRBV5-6|-|-|TRBJ1-1
CASSLRRFEAFF
TGTGCCAGCAGCCTCCGCAGGTTTGAAGCTTTCTTT
>TRBV15|-|-|TRBJ1-6
CATSFVYNSPLHF
TGTGCCACCAGCTTCGTCTATAATTCACCCCTCCACTTT
>TRBV5-6|-|TRBD1|TRBJ1-2
CASSPRDRHSSNYGYTF
TGTGCCAGCAGCCCCCGGGACAGGCACTCTTCTAACTATGGCTACACCTTC
>TRBV12-3/TRBV12-4|-|-|TRBJ1-1
CASSSGALGEAFF
TGTGCCAGCAGTTCAGGGGCTCTGGGTGAAGCTTTCTTT
>TRBV19|many|-|TRBJ1-3
CASRRAASGNTIYF
TGTGCCAGTAGGAGAGCGGCTTCTGGAAACACCATATATTTT
>TRBV9|-|TRBD2|TRBJ2-7
CASSSGGPPYEQYF
TGTGCCAGCAGCTCGGGGGGACCTCCCTACGAGCAGTACTTC
>TRBV11-2|-|TRBD1|TRBJ2-7
CASSLGLRQGAYEQYF
TGTGCCAGCAGCTTAGGGTTGCGACAGGGGGCCTACGAGCAGTACTTC
>TRBV6-2/TRBV6-3|-|TRBD2|TRBJ2-5
CASSGGLRETQYF
TGTGCCAGTAGTGGGGGACTAAGAGAGACCCAGTACTTC
>TRBV30|-|TRBD1|TRBJ2-3
CAWSVNRGVTDTQYF
TGTGCCTGGAGTGTGAACAGGGGTGTCACAGATACGCAGTATTTT
>TRBV4-1|-|-|TRBJ1-1
CASSQGQGRLGTEAFF
TGCGCCAGCAGCCAAGGGCAGGGGCGGTTGGGCACTGAAGCTTTCTTT
>TRBV7-8|-|-|TRBJ2-7
CASSLALFYEQYF
TGTGCCAGCAGCTTAGCCCTTTTCTACGAGCAGTACTTC
>TRBV29-1|-|-|TRBJ1-6
CSAEGHHNSPLHF
TGCAGCGCTGAGGGACATCATAATTCACCCCTCCACTTT
>TRBV5-4|once|-|TRBJ2-1
CASSLEMIASGEQFF
TGTGCCAGCAGCTTGGAAATGATAGCGTCCGGTGAGCAGTTCTTC
>TRBV6-5|-|-|TRBJ1-1
CASRVTVAEAFF
TGTGCCAGCAGGGTTACAGTCGCTGAAGCTTTCTTT
>TRBV20-1|-|-|TRBJ1-5
CSASLPTGLNQPQHF
TGCAGTGCTAGTCTTCCGACAGGCCTTAATCAGCCCCAGCATTTT
>TRBV2|many|TRBD1|TRBJ1-2
CASRRDRGANYGYTF
TGTGCCAGCAGGAGGGACAGGGGAGCTAACTATGGCTACACCTTC
>TRBV3-1/TRBV3-2|few|TRBD1|TRBJ1-3
CASSRPGGSSGNTIYF
TGTGCCAGCAGCCGGCCAGGGGGGAGCTCTGGAAACACCATATATTTT
>TRBV7-8|-|-|TRBJ1-5
CASSLVVGGALGNQPQHF
TGTGCCAGCAGCTTAGTCGTAGGGGGGGCCCTGGGCAATCAGCCCCAGCATTTT
>TRBV7-9|-|-|TRBJ1-3
CASSASQGYWDTIYF
TGTGCCAGCAGCGCCTCTCAGGGATATTGGGACACCATATATTTT
>TRBV5-3|-|-|TRBJ2-7
CARSYPQGLPYEQYF
TGTGCCAGAAGCTACCCCCAGGGTCTCCCCTACGAGCAGTACTTC
>TRBV27|-|-|TRBJ1-1
CASSSMIQGRSFF
TGTGCCAGCAGTTCAATGATACAGGGTAGATCTTTCTTT
>TRBV2|-|-|TRBJ1-6
CASDSASNSPLHF
TGTGCCAGCGACTCAGCTTCTAATTCACCCCTCCACTTT
>TRBV30|-|-|TRBJ2-2
CAWSGGLDTGELFF
TGTGCCTGGAGTGGGGGGCTGGACACCGGGGAGCTGTTTTTT
>TRBV7-6|once|TRBD2|TRBJ2-5
CASSLTRRGNQETQYF
TGTGCCAGCAGTTTAACAAGGCGGGGGAACCAAGAGACCCAGTACTTC
>TRBV6-4|-|-|TRBJ1-1
CASSETGTTEAFF
TGTGCCAGCAGTGAAACGGGTACCACTGAAGCTTTCTTT
>TRBV2|-|TRBD1|TRBJ1-2
CASSGDRGGNYGYTF
TGTGCCAGCAGTGGCGACAGGGGAGGCAACTATGGCTACACCTTC